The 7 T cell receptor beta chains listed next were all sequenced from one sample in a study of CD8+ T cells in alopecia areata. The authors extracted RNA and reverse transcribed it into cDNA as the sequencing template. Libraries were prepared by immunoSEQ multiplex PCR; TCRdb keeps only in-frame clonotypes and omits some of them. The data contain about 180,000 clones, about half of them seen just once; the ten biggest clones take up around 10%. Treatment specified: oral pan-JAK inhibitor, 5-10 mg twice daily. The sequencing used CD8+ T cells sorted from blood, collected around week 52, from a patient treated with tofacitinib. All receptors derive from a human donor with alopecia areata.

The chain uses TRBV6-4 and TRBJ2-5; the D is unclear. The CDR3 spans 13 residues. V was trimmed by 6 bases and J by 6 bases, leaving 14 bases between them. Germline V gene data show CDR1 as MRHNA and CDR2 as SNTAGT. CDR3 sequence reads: CASSESPRKTQYF. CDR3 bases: TGTGCCAGCAGCGAGAGTCCCAGGAAGACCCAGTACTTC.

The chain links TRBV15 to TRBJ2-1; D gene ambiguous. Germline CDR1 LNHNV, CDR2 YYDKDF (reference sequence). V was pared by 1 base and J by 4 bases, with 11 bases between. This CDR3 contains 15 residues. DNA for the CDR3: TGTGCCACCAGCAGAGTTTCCTCTGGGTACAATGAGCAGTTCTTC. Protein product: CATSRVSSGYNEQFF.

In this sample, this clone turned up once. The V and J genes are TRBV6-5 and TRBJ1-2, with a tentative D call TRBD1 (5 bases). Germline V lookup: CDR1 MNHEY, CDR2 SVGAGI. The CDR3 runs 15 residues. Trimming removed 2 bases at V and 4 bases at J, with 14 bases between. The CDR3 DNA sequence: TGTGCCAGCAGTTACCCGGACACGGGATTCTATGGCTACACCTTC. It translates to CASSYPDTGFYGYTF.

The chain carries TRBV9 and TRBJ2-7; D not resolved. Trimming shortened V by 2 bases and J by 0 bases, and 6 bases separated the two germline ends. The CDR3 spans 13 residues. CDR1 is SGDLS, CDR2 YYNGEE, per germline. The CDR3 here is CASSVGTSYEQYF. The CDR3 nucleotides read TGTGCCAGCAGCGTGGGAACCTCCTACGAGCAGTACTTC.

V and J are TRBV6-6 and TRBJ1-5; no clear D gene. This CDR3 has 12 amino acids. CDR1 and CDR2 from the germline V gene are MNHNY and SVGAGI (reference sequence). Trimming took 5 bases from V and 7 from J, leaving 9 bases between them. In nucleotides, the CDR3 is TGTGCCAGCAGTACCCCGGGACAGCCCCAGCATTTT. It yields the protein CASSTPGQPQHF.

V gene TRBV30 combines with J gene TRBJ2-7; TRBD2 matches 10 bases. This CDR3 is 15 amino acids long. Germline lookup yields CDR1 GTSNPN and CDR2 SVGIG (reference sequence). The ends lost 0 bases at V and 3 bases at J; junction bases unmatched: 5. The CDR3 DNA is TGTGCCTGGAGTGTTTCCGGGACTAGCGACTACGAGCAGTACTTC. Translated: CAWSVSGTSDYEQYF.

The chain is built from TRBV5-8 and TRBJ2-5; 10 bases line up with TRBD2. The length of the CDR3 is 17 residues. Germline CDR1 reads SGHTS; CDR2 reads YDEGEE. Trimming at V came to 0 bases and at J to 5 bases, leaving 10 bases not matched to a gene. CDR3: CASSLVPSSGGTETQYF. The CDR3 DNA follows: TGTGCCAGCAGCTTGGTCCCCTCTAGCGGGGGCACGGAGACCCAGTACTTC.